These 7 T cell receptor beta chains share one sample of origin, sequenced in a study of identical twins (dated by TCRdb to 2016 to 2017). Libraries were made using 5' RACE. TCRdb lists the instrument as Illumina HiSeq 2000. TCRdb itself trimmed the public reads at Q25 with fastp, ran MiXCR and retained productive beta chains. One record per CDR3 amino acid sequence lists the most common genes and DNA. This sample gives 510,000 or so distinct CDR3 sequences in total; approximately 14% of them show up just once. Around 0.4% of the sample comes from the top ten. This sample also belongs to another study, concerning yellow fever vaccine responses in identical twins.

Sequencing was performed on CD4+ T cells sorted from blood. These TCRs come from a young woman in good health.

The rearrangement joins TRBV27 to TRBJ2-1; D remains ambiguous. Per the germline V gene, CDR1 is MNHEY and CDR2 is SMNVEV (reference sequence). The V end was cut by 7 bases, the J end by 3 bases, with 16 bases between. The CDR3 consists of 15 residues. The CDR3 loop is CASTPRLAGYNEQFF. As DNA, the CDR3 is TGTGCCAGCACCCCTCGGTTAGCCGGCTACAATGAGCAGTTCTTC.

The DNA for the CDR3 is TGTGCCAGCAGCTTAGCAAGCGGGGAATCCTACAATGAGCAGTTCTTC. Its translation is CASSLASGESYNEQFF. The chain joins TRBV7-9 to TRBJ2-1; TRBD2 matches 7 bases. In germline, CDR1 is SEHNR, CDR2 FQNEAQ (reference sequence). This CDR3 has 16 amino acids. V lost 0 bases to trimming and J lost 1 base; unmatched junction nucleotides: 3. The full variable domain, in which reference TRBV7-9 and TRBJ2-1 provide the parts outside the CDR3, is DTGVSQNPRHKITKRGQNVTFRCDPISEHNRLYWYRQTLGQGPEFLTYFQNEAQLEKSRLLSDRFSAERPKGSFSTLEIQRTEQGDSAMYLCASSLASGESYNEQFFGPGTRLTVL.

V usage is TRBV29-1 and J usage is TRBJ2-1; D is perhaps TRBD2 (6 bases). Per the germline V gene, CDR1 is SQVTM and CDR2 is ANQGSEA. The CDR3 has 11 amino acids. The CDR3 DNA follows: TGCTCGAGGGGTAGCGGTGGTGAGCAGTTCTTC. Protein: CSRGSGGEQFF.

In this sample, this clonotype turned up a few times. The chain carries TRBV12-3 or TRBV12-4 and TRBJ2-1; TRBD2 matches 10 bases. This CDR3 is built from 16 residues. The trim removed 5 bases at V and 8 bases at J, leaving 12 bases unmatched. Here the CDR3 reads CASSTPSGRAVHEQFF. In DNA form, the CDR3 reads TGTGCCAGCAGTACCCCGAGCGGGAGGGCCGTCCATGAGCAGTTCTTC.

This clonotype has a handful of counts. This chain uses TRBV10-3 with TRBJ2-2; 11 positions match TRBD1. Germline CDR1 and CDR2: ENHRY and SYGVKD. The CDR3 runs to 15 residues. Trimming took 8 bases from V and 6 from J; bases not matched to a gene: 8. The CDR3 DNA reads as TGTGCCATCGGCCGGGACAGGGGGATTTCCGGGGAGCTGTTTTTT. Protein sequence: CAIGRDRGISGELFF.

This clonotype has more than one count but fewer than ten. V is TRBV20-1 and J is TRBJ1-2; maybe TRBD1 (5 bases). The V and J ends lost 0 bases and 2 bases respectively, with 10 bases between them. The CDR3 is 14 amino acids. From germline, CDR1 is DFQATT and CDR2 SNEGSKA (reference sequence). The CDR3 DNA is TGCAGTGCTAGAGATTCCGGGGGGAACTATGGCTACACCTTC. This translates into CSARDSGGNYGYTF.

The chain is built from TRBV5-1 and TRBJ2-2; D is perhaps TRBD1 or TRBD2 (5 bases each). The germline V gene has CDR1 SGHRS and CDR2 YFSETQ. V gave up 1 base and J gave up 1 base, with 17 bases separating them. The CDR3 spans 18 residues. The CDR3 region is CASSLRARGPENTGELFF. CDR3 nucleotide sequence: TGCGCCAGCAGCTTGAGAGCCCGGGGCCCCGAGAACACCGGGGAGCTGTTTTTT.